The 21 T cell receptor beta chains in this list originate from one sample, sequenced in a study of blood T cell repertoires in COVID-19. Assay: immunoSEQ multiplex PCR; the TCRdb copy retains only in-frame clones and omits some. The sample includes roughly 380,000 clones, around nine tenths seen only once; the top ten take about 0.94%. Sequencing used PBMCs or T cells enriched from blood (not recorded which). The source is a woman in her 30s who had been exposed to COVID-19.

CDR3 DNA sequence: TGCGCCAGCAGCCGGACAGGGGTTGATAATTCACCCCTCCACTTT. This encodes CASSRTGVDNSPLHF. The J gene is TRBJ1-6, the V gene TRBV5-1, with 9 bases fitting TRBD1. The germline V gene has CDR1 SGHRS and CDR2 YFSETQ. The CDR3 extends over 15 amino acids. With V trimmed by 4 bases and J by 5 bases, 4 bases remained unmatched.

The genes are TRBV7-9 and TRBJ1-1, with a weak D call TRBD1 (5 bases). This CDR3 contains 14 residues. In germline, CDR1 is SEHNR, CDR2 FQNEAQ (reference sequence). Trimming removed 2 bases at V and 5 bases at J, with 12 bases between. The CDR3 DNA reads as TGTGCCAGCAGCTTACCTAGCCGGGGGACTGAAGCTTTCTTT. The encoded protein is CASSLPSRGTEAFF.

J is TRBJ2-7 and V is TRBV28; 7 positions agree with TRBD1. CDR1 and CDR2 from the germline V gene are MDHEN and SYDVKM. The J segment lost 2 bases and the V segment lost 4 bases, leaving 8 bases of the junction unmatched. The CDR3 is 15 amino acids. Here the CDR3 DNA reads TGTGCCAGCAGTTCTCGACAGGGCCCAACCTACGAGCAGTACTTC. Its translation: CASSSRQGPTYEQYF. The full variable domain, its missing parts supplied by reference TRBV28 and TRBJ2-7, is DVKVTQSSRYLVKRTGEKVFLECVQDMDHENMFWYRQDPGLGLRLIYFSYDVKMKEKGDIPEGYSVSREKKERFSLILESASTNQTSMYLCASSSRQGPTYEQYFGPGTRLTVT.

The chain carries TRBV11-2 and TRBJ1-2; D call uncertain. There are 12 residues in the CDR3. V was trimmed by 3 bases and J by 6 bases, leaving 8 bases between them. Per the germline V gene, CDR1 is SGHAT and CDR2 is FQNNGV. The CDR3 DNA sequence: TGTGCCAGCAGCTTGAGGAGGGATGGCTACACCTTC. Amino acid sequence: CASSLRRDGYTF.

This chain links TRBV27 with TRBJ2-5; TRBD2 is a possible D gene (6 bases). Germline V lookup: CDR1 MNHEY, CDR2 SMNVEV (reference sequence). This CDR3 region has 15 residues. V was trimmed by 1 base and J by 2 bases, leaving 11 bases between them. Here the CDR3 reads CASSLLNLAQETQYF. For the CDR3, the DNA is TGTGCCAGCAGTTTATTAAATCTAGCGCAAGAGACCCAGTACTTC.

The chain couples TRBV11-2 to TRBJ2-4; D call uncertain. The germline V and J ends were trimmed by 8 bases and 2 bases, with 10 bases remaining between them. Germline CDR1 SGHAT, CDR2 FQNNGV. The CDR3 covers 13 residues. Here the CDR3 reads CASAETTKNIQYF. Written as DNA, the CDR3 is TGTGCCAGCGCGGAGACGACCAAAAACATTCAGTACTTC.

The V call is TRBV6-6, the J call TRBJ1-5, with 8 bases lining up with TRBD1. Germline values: CDR1 MNHNY, CDR2 SVGAGI (reference sequence). This CDR3 comprises 13 residues. After removal of 9 bases from V and 11 bases from J, the junction contained 12 bases not matched to a gene. The CDR3 sequence: CASQTGDNASQHF. The CDR3, as DNA: TGTGCCAGTCAGACAGGGGACAACGCGTCCCAGCATTTT.

This clone has just a few counts. This sequence joins TRBV28 and TRBJ1-1; TRBD1 matches 8 bases. The germline V gene encodes CDR1 MDHEN and CDR2 SYDVKM. CDR3 size: 14 residues. Trimming took 3 bases from V and 10 from J; bases not matched to a gene: 10. The CDR3 spells CASSFSGGLLGAFF. CDR3 nucleotides: TGTGCCAGCAGTTTCTCAGGGGGCCTTTTGGGAGCTTTCTTT.

The chain recombines TRBV6-5 with TRBJ2-2, with D maybe TRBD2 (5 bases). The V end was cut by 7 bases, the J end by 6 bases, with 18 bases between. The CDR3 spans 15 residues. Germline CDR1 MNHEY, CDR2 SVGAGI. The CDR3 DNA follows: TGTGCCAGCACTTCACCCCCAGGCGGGCCCGGGGAGCTGTTTTTT. Amino acids: CASTSPPGGPGELFF.

This clone appeared a single time. The rearrangement joins TRBV6-1 to TRBJ2-3; 7 bases fit TRBD1. Germline V gene lookup returns CDR1 MNHNS and CDR2 SASEGT. CDR3 length: 16 amino acids. The J segment lost 0 bases and the V segment lost 2 bases, leaving 5 bases of the junction unmatched. Written as DNA, the CDR3 is TGTGCCAGCAGTGAAAAGGGGGCAACTAGCACAGATACGCAGTATTTT. It is translated as CASSEKGATSTDTQYF.

The chain links TRBV12-3 or TRBV12-4 to TRBJ1-5; D unclear. CDR3 length: 13 residues. V was shortened by 6 bases and J by 4 bases, with 10 bases between the two germline ends. The CDR3 loop reads CASSLGRNQPQHF. The CDR3 region has the DNA TGTGCCAGCAGCCTAGGTAGGAATCAGCCCCAGCATTTT.

The chain employs TRBV5-1 and TRBJ2-3, with 9 bases identical to TRBD2. The CDR3 consists of 18 residues. With 1 base clipped from V and 8 bases from J, the junction kept 17 bases outside the gene matches. Germline assignment: CDR1 SGHRS and CDR2 YFSETQ. The CDR3 is CASSLRGWGASGMSTQYF. CDR3 sequence (DNA): TGCGCCAGCAGCTTGCGGGGATGGGGGGCTAGCGGGATGAGTACGCAGTATTTT.

This clone was detected a few times. The V call is TRBV11-2, the J call TRBJ1-4; the match to TRBD1 covers 11 bases. V lost 5 bases to trimming and J lost 7 bases; unmatched junction nucleotides: 6. This CDR3 contains 15 residues. The germline V gene encodes CDR1 SGHAT and CDR2 FQNNGV. The CDR3 nucleotides read TGTGCCAGCAGCCCGGACAGGGGGCGTTCTGAAAAACTGTTTTTT. Translation: CASSPDRGRSEKLFF.

Comment on this clone: Germline is not matched at one junction end, which may reflect a read error. This chain uses TRBV28 with TRBJ1-5; D unclear. The CDR3 totals 12 residues. Germline loops: CDR1 MDHEN, CDR2 SYDVKM. CDR3 amino acids: CASRFSDQPQHF. The CDR3 DNA follows: TGTGCCAGCCGTTTCTCGGATCAGCCCCAGCATTTT.

The chain joins TRBV5-1 to TRBJ2-1; TRBD2 aligns across 9 bases. Per germline, CDR1 SGHRS and CDR2 YFSETQ. The CDR3 covers 15 residues. Trimming took 2 bases from V and 6 from J; bases not matched to a gene: 6. As DNA, the CDR3 is TGCGCCAGCAGCTTTGGGACTAGCTTTTCCAATGAGCAGTTCTTC. Amino acid sequence: CASSFGTSFSNEQFF. Full variable domain (remainder filled in from reference TRBV5-1 and TRBJ2-1): KAGVTQTPRYLIKTRGQQVTLSCSPISGHRSVSWYQQTPGQGLQFLFEYFSETQRNKGNFPGRFSGRQFSNSRSEMNVSTLELGDSALYLCASSFGTSFSNEQFFGPGTRLTVL.

The gene calls are TRBV11-2 and TRBJ2-2, with 10 nucleotides matching TRBD2. The length of the CDR3 is 17 residues. CDR1 and CDR2 (germline): SGHAT, FQNNGV. The trim removed 5 bases at V and 2 bases at J, leaving 8 bases unmatched. CDR3 DNA: TGTGCCAGCAGCAACGGACTAGCGGACATCAACACCGGGGAGCTGTTTTTT. Translated: CASSNGLADINTGELFF.

CDR3 in DNA: TGTGCCAGCAGCCAACGGCAGGGGGTCGGAAACACCATATATTTT. It specifies CASSQRQGVGNTIYF. This chain links TRBV27 with TRBJ1-3; 7 bases align to TRBD1. Trimming at V came to 6 bases and at J to 4 bases, leaving 9 bases not matched to a gene. CDR1 is MNHEY, CDR2 SMNVEV, per germline (reference sequence). The CDR3 is 15 amino acids.

J is TRBJ2-1 and V is TRBV2, with D uncertain. Germline lookup yields CDR1 SNHLY and CDR2 FYNNEI. V lost 7 bases to trimming and J lost 0 bases, with 16 bases between them. This CDR3 is built from 16 residues. The CDR3 DNA is TGTGCCAGCATCCAGGATCTCTTGAGCTCCTACAATGAGCAGTTCTTC. The encoded protein is CASIQDLLSSYNEQFF.

The chain couples TRBV28 to TRBJ2-3; a possible D gene is TRBD1 (5 bases). The CDR3 loop spans 15 amino acids. Germline CDR1 reads MDHEN; CDR2 reads SYDVKM. Trimming removed 6 bases at V and 4 bases at J, with 17 bases between. The CDR3 loop is CASSPAQGGADTQYF. The CDR3 DNA follows: TGTGCCAGCAGCCCAGCGCAGGGCGGCGCAGATACGCAGTATTTT.

The genes are TRBV2 and TRBJ2-2; 7 positions agree with TRBD2. The germline V gene encodes CDR1 SNHLY and CDR2 FYNNEI. The CDR3 totals 16 residues. After removal of 3 bases from V and 2 bases from J, the junction contained 6 bases not matched to a gene. This chain's CDR3 is CASSEAGLFNTGELFF. CDR3 nucleotides: TGTGCCAGCAGTGAGGCGGGACTATTCAACACCGGGGAGCTGTTTTTT.

This rearrangement joins TRBV19 to TRBJ2-2; the match to TRBD1 covers 8 bases. This CDR3 has 15 residues. Trimming cost V 4 bases and J 1 base; bases outside gene matches: 2. Germline V gene sequence: CDR1 LNHDA, CDR2 SQIVND (reference sequence). In DNA form, the CDR3 reads TGTGCCAGTAGTACCGGGACAGGGAACACCGGGGAGCTGTTTTTT. It translates to CASSTGTGNTGELFF.